One and the same sample provided the 27 T cell receptor beta chains below, sequenced in a study of blood T cell repertoires in COVID-19. Clones were sequenced by immunoSEQ multiplex PCR, and TCRdb holds only the in-frame ones, with some missing. The data hold almost 55,000 clones, with over 70% observed a single time. Sequencing was carried out using peripheral blood. These receptors originate from a human donor in a cohort sampled during active COVID-19.

The chain employs TRBV6-5 and TRBJ2-1; 7 bases are shared with TRBD2. CDR1 MNHEY and CDR2 SVGAGI come from the germline V gene. With V trimmed by 0 bases and J by 5 bases, 4 bases remained unmatched. CDR3 length: 15 residues. CDR3 sequence: CASSYSGGINNEQFF. The DNA for the CDR3 is TGTGCCAGCAGTTACTCCGGGGGGATAAACAATGAGCAGTTCTTC.

The chain has TRBV9 and TRBJ1-1, with TRBD1 matching over 9 bases. V shed 0 bases and J 1 base; nucleotides not matched to a gene: 4. This CDR3 spans 16 amino acids. CDR1 SGDLS and CDR2 YYNGEE come from the germline V gene. Here the CDR3 reads CASSVDTGGWNTEAFF. CDR3 bases: TGTGCCAGCAGCGTAGATACAGGGGGCTGGAACACTGAAGCTTTCTTT.

This chain links TRBV9 with TRBJ1-6; the match to TRBD1 covers 10 bases. V trimming: 4 bases; J trimming: 8 bases; junction bases outside the gene matches: 6. From germline, CDR1 is SGDLS and CDR2 YYNGEE. This CDR3 has 15 amino acids. The CDR3 DNA sequence: TGTGCCAGCAGCATCCGGGACAGGGGTTATTCACCCCTCCACTTT. Translated, it gives CASSIRDRGYSPLHF. The full variable domain, completed using reference TRBV9 and TRBJ1-6, is DSGVTQTPKHLITATGQRVTLRCSPRSGDLSVYWYQQSLDQGLQFLIQYYNGEERAKGNILERFSAQQFPDLHSELNLSSLELGDSALYFCASSIRDRGYSPLHFGNGTRLTVT.

The V call is TRBV5-1, the J call TRBJ2-7, with 7 bases aligning to TRBD2. Germline assignment: CDR1 SGHRS and CDR2 YFSETQ. The CDR3 is 13 residues long. The junction had 9 bases not matched to a gene; V was cut back by 6 bases and J by 6 bases. The CDR3 DNA sequence: TGCGCCAGCATGTCCGTTGGCGGGAGCGAGCAGTACTTC. Its translation: CASMSVGGSEQYF.

This clone was counted a few times. The chain has TRBV7-9 and TRBJ2-7; TRBD2 is a possible D gene (5 bases). The germline V and J ends were trimmed by 4 bases and 1 base, with 11 bases remaining between them. CDR1 is SEHNR and CDR2 is FQNEAQ in the germline V gene (reference sequence). The CDR3 has 14 amino acids. CDR3 protein: CASSSGAVSYEQYF. The CDR3 nucleotides are TGTGCCAGCAGCTCAGGAGCGGTTTCCTACGAGCAGTACTTC. Filled out from reference TRBV7-9 and TRBJ2-7, the complete variable domain reads DTGVSQNPRHKITKRGQNVTFRCDPISEHNRLYWYRQTLGQGPEFLTYFQNEAQLEKSRLLSDRFSAERPKGSFSTLEIQRTEQGDSAMYLCASSSGAVSYEQYFGPGTRLTVT.

The chain carries TRBV30 and TRBJ2-2, with TRBD1 matching 12 bases. CDR1 is GTSNPN and CDR2 is SVGIG in the germline V gene (reference sequence). Trimming at V came to 2 bases and at J to 7 bases, leaving 8 bases not matched to a gene. CDR3 length equals 16 residues. This CDR3 reads CAWSYQGQGAVGELFF. The CDR3 DNA reads as TGTGCCTGGAGTTACCAGGGACAGGGGGCTGTCGGGGAGCTGTTTTTT.

The CDR3 DNA reads as TGTGGGCAGGGGAACACCGGGGAGCTGTTTTTT. Translation: CGQGNTGELFF. V usage is TRBV11-2 and J usage is TRBJ2-2; D possibly corresponds to TRBD1 (5 bases). CDR1 SGHAT and CDR2 FQNNGV come from the germline V gene. This CDR3 contains 11 residues. Complete variable domain (other parts from reference TRBV11-2 and TRBJ2-2): EAGVAQSPRYKIIEKRQSVAFWCNPISGHATLYWYQQILGQGPKLLIQFQNNGVVDDSQLPKDRFSAERLKGVDSTLKIQPAKLEDSAVYLCGQGNTGELFFGEGSRLTVL.

The chain has TRBV4-2 and TRBJ2-3, with D perhaps matching TRBD2 (6 bases). This CDR3 region has 18 residues. The V end lost 3 bases, the J end lost 2 bases, and 21 bases lay between the germline ends. CDR1 and CDR2 from the germline V gene are LGHNA and YNFKEQ. The CDR3 bases are TGTGCCAGCAGCCAGACCACCGCGTGGGACTCTGACACAGATACGCAGTATTTT. Translated, it gives CASSQTTAWDSDTDTQYF.

With respect to this clone: A junction boundary mismatches the germline segment, possibly from a read error. The chain couples TRBV5-6 to TRBJ2-2; possibly TRBD2 for D (6 bases). Germline V gene lookup returns CDR1 SGHDT and CDR2 YYEEEE. CDR3 length: 14 amino acids. The CDR3 sequence is CASSLEGFGGELFF. The DNA for the CDR3 is TGTGCCAGCAGTTTGGAGGGGTTCGGCGGGGAGCTGTTTTTT.

The rearrangement joins TRBV5-4 to TRBJ2-2; the D is unclear. Germline-derived CDR1 and CDR2 are SGHNT and YYREEE (reference sequence). Trimming removed 0 bases at V and 6 bases at J, with 12 bases between. The CDR3 covers 15 residues. This CDR3 reads CASSLGSPSPGELFF. In DNA form, the CDR3 reads TGTGCCAGCAGCTTGGGGTCCCCGAGCCCCGGGGAGCTGTTTTTT.

The V call is TRBV6-1, the J call TRBJ2-1; 10 bases are shared with TRBD2. The junction had 8 bases not matched to a gene; V was cut back by 2 bases and J by 10 bases. The CDR3 sequence is 15 residues long. Germline V gene sequence: CDR1 MNHNS, CDR2 SASEGT. CDR3 nucleotides: TGTGCCAGCAGTGAACAGCGGGTAGCGGGAGGAGAGCAGTTCTTC. Translated: CASSEQRVAGGEQFF.

This chain links TRBV3-1 (or the pseudogene TRBV3-2) with TRBJ1-2, with D unclear. The CDR3 totals 14 residues. The V and J ends lost 1 base and 4 bases respectively, with 10 bases between them. Germline V lookup: CDR1 LGHDT, CDR2 YNNKEL (reference sequence). CDR3 region: CASSQAGSSYGYTF. DNA of the CDR3: TGTGCCAGCAGCCAAGCCGGGTCGTCCTATGGCTACACCTTC.

This clone appeared a single time. The chain recombines TRBV3-1 (or the pseudogene TRBV3-2) with TRBJ2-1; D is possibly TRBD2 (5 bases). CDR1 LGHDT and CDR2 YNNKEL come from the germline V gene (reference sequence). The CDR3 totals 16 residues. The ends were cut back, 3 bases at V and 5 bases at J, with 17 bases in the middle. The CDR3 DNA follows: TGTGCCAGCAGCCAGCTAGGGAAGCGGTTTGACAATGAGCAGTTCTTC. Translated, it gives CASSQLGKRFDNEQFF.

The V gene is TRBV2, the J gene TRBJ1-5, with TRBD1 identical over 11 bases. There are 14 residues in the CDR3. From germline, CDR1 is SNHLY and CDR2 FYNNEI. V lost 6 bases to trimming and J lost 7 bases; unmatched junction nucleotides: 5. CDR3 protein: CASSRGQGAQPQHF. CDR3 nucleotides: TGTGCCAGCAGCCGCGGACAGGGGGCGCAGCCCCAGCATTTT.

The chain employs TRBV5-4 and TRBJ2-5; D is undetermined. CDR1 is SGHNT, CDR2 YYREEE, per germline (reference sequence). This CDR3 region has 13 residues. Trimming left V 4 bases short and J 7 bases short, with 14 bases between. DNA for the CDR3: TGTGCCAGCAGCCCCTGGCAGGTGGGGACCCAGTACTTC. Its protein product is CASSPWQVGTQYF. The variable domain in full, with the rest retrieved from reference TRBV5-4 and TRBJ2-5, is ETGVTQSPTHLIKTRGQQVTLRCSSQSGHNTVSWYQQALGQGPQFIFQYYREEENGRGNFPPRFSGLQFPNYSSELNVNALELDDSALYLCASSPWQVGTQYFGPGTRLLVL.

The count of this clone is one. V and J are TRBV9 and TRBJ2-7, with D maybe TRBD2 (6 bases). The CDR3 runs 15 residues. V lost 4 bases and J lost 5, with 19 bases in between. Germline CDR1 and CDR2: SGDLS and YYNGEE. In nucleotides, the CDR3 is TGTGCCAGCAGCCCCGGGCTCCTAAGGGAGGACGAGCAGTACTTC. Its protein is CASSPGLLREDEQYF.

The gene calls are TRBV5-1 and TRBJ2-5; 7 bases align to TRBD1. From germline, CDR1 is SGHRS and CDR2 YFSETQ. CDR3 size: 13 residues. V lost 4 bases, J lost 3 bases, and 3 bases stayed unmatched. CDR3 coding DNA: TGCGCCAGCAGCCGGCAGGGGGAAGAGACCCAGTACTTC. Translated, it gives CASSRQGEETQYF.

The chain couples TRBV9 to TRBJ2-1; 8 bases map to TRBD2. V lost 2 bases, J lost 8 bases, and 15 bases stayed unmatched. This CDR3 region has 17 residues. The germline V gene encodes CDR1 SGDLS and CDR2 YYNGEE. The CDR3 sequence: CASSVGRTSPLGDEQFF. CDR3 bases: TGTGCCAGCAGCGTCGGAAGGACTAGCCCATTGGGGGATGAGCAGTTCTTC.

The genes are TRBV29-1 and TRBJ2-1; D call uncertain. The V and J ends lost 5 bases and 3 bases respectively, with 5 bases between them. This CDR3 spans 11 amino acids. Germline CDR1 and CDR2: SQVTM and ANQGSEA. DNA for the CDR3: TGCAGCGTTCTAGTCTACAATGAGCAGTTCTTC. Its protein is CSVLVYNEQFF.

V gene TRBV19 combines with J gene TRBJ1-5; 7 bases map to TRBD1. Unmatched junction bases numbered 8, after V lost 5 bases and J lost 1 base. There are 16 residues in the CDR3. Looked up from germline, CDR1 is LNHDA and CDR2 is SQIVND (reference sequence). The CDR3 sequence: CASSAFGTASNQPQHF. CDR3 in DNA: TGTGCCAGTAGTGCCTTCGGGACAGCGAGCAATCAGCCCCAGCATTTT. The whole variable domain, remainder taken from reference TRBV19 and TRBJ1-5, is DGGITQSPKYLFRKEGQNVTLSCEQNLNHDAMYWYRQDPGQGLRLIYYSQIVNDFQKGDIAEGYSVSREKKESFPLTVTSAQKNPTAFYLCASSAFGTASNQPQHFGDGTRLSIL.

As concerns this clone: No conserved phenylalanine or tryptophan is present at the end of the CDR3, so a read error is the likely explanation. The limits of the CDR3 on the DNA are not certain, so only TCRdb's listed CDR3 is given. The CDR3 loop reads CASTPSGD. The genes are TRBV12-3 or TRBV12-4 and TRBJ1-2; the D call of TRBD1 is as the table states it, not checked on the DNA. Termini included, the CDR3 measures 8 amino acids.

The V and J genes are TRBV10-3 and TRBJ2-1, with D possibly being TRBD1 (5 bases). This CDR3 comprises 13 residues. Per germline, CDR1 ENHRY and CDR2 SYGVKD. The CDR3 bases are TGTGCAACCACAGGTGACCCCACCAATGAGCAGTTCTTC. Encoded protein: CATTGDPTNEQFF.

A single count supports this clone. The chain has TRBV4-1 and TRBJ1-1; TRBD1 matches 8 bases. The CDR3 covers 16 residues. The V segment lost 0 bases and the J segment 0 bases; nucleotides outside the gene matches: 3. Germline V gene sequence: CDR1 MGHRA, CDR2 YSYEKL. CDR3 region: CASSQEGTGMNTEAFF. DNA for the CDR3: TGCGCCAGCAGCCAAGAGGGGACAGGAATGAACACTGAAGCTTTCTTT.

The V and J genes are TRBV5-8 and TRBJ1-1; maybe TRBD1 (5 bases). The CDR3 is made up of 13 amino acids. V was clipped by 4 bases and J by 5 bases, with 12 bases between them. Germline V lookup: CDR1 SGHTS, CDR2 YDEGEE. The CDR3 reads CASSGAGGTEAFF. The CDR3 nucleotides are TGTGCCAGCAGCGGGGCCGGAGGGACTGAAGCTTTCTTT.

The chain uses TRBV2 and TRBJ2-1, with a tentative D call TRBD2 (6 bases). The CDR3 consists of 14 residues. Trimming left V 11 bases short and J 6 bases short, with 20 bases between. Per the germline V gene, CDR1 is SNHLY and CDR2 is FYNNEI. The CDR3 loop is CAGKRLVQGNEQFF. In DNA form, the CDR3 reads TGTGCCGGGAAGCGACTAGTTCAGGGCAATGAGCAGTTCTTC.

This chain connects TRBV7-8 to TRBJ1-1, with D possibly TRBD1 on 5 matching bases. Deletions cut 0 bases from V and 5 bases from J, with 7 bases between. Looked up from germline, CDR1 is SGHVS and CDR2 is FQNEAQ. The CDR3 contains 13 residues. CDR3 DNA: TGTGCCAGCAGCTTAGCAGGGGATACTGAAGCTTTCTTT. Amino acids: CASSLAGDTEAFF.

V is TRBV5-1 and J is TRBJ2-1, with 16 bases fitting TRBD2. CDR1 SGHRS and CDR2 YFSETQ come from the germline V gene. The CDR3 has 15 residues. V shed 3 bases and J 7 bases; nucleotides not matched to a gene: 1. For the CDR3, the DNA is TGCGCCAGCAGCTCGGGACTAGCGGGAGGGAATGAGCAGTTCTTC. It is translated as CASSSGLAGGNEQFF.